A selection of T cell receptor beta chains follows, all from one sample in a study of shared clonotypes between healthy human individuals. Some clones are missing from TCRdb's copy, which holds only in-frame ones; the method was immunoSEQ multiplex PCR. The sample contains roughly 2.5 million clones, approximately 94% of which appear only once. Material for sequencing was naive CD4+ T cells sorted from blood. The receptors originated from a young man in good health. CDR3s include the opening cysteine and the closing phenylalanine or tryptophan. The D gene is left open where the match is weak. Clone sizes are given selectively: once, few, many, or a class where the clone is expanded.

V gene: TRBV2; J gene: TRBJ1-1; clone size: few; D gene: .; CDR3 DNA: TGTGCCAGCAGTGAACCCCTAAGGGGGAGGACTGAAGCTTTCTTT; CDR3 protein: CASSEPLRGRTEAFF
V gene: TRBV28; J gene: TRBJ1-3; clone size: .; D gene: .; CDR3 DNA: TGTGCCAGCACCCTGGGACTCTCTGGAAACACCATATATTTT; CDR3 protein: CASTLGLSGNTIYF
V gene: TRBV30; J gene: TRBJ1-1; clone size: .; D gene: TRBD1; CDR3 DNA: TGTGCCTTAGGACAGGGGAACACTGAAGCTTTCTTT; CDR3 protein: CALGQGNTEAFF
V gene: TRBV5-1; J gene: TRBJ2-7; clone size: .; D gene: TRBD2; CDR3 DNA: TGCGCCAGCAGCGGGGGACTAGCGGGAGATTATGACGAGCAGTACTTC; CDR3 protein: CASSGGLAGDYDEQYF
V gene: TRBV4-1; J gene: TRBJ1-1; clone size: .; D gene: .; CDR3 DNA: TGCGCCAGCAGCCAGACAGGCCTGAACACTGAAGCTTTCTTT; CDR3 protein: CASSQTGLNTEAFF
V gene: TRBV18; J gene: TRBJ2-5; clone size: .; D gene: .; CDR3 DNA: TGTGCCAGCTCACCACCGTCACTAGGAGCCAAAGAGACCCAGTACTTC; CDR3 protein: CASSPPSLGAKETQYF
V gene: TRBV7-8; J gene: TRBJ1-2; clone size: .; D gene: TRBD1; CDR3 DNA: TGTGCCAGCAGCTTTCAAGGGACAGGCCGGCTAAACTATGGCTACACCTTC; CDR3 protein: CASSFQGTGRLNYGYTF
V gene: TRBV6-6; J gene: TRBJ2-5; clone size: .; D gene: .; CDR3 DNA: TGTGCCAGCAGTTGGAGCAGGGTTTTTGAGACCCAGTACTTC; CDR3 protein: CASSWSRVFETQYF
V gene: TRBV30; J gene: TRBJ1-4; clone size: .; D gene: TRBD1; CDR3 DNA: TGTGCCTGGAGTGTGAGGGACAGTCTTATCAATGAAAAACTGTTTTTT; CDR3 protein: CAWSVRDSLINEKLFF
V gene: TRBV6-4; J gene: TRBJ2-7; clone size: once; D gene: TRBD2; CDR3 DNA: TGTGCCAGCAGTGATGCACAGGGGGGACTAGCGGGGGCTAACTCCTACGAGCAGTACTTC; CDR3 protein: CASSDAQGGLAGANSYEQYF
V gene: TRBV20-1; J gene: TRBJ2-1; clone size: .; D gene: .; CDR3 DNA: TGCAGCCCTGTTGCCTACAATGAGCAGTTCTTC; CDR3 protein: CSPVAYNEQFF
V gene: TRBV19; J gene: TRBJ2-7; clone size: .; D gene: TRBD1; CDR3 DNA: TGTGCCAGTAGTAACCAGGGGGTTGTCGAGCAGTACTTC; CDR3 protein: CASSNQGVVEQYF
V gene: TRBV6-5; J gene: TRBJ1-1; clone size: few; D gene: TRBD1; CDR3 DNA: TGTGCCAGTTCACGGACAGGGCGCACTGAAGCTTTCTTT; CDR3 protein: CASSRTGRTEAFF
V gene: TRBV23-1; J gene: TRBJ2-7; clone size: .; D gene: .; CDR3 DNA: TGCGCCAGCAGTCAATCTAACAGCCTCTACGAGCAGTACTTC; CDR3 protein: CASSQSNSLYEQYF
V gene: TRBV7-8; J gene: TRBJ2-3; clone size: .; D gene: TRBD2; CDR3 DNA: TGTGCCAGCAGCTTAGGAACTAGCGGGATACTCCAGAATACGCAGTATTTT; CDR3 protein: CASSLGTSGILQNTQYF
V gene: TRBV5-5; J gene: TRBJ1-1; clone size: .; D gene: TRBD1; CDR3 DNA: TGTGCCAGCAGCCCATCCCGGGACAGAGAAGCTTTCTTT; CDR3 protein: CASSPSRDREAFF